Listed below are T cell receptor beta chains from one sample, sequenced in a study of T cell responses to AZD1222 COVID-19 vaccine. Libraries were prepared by immunoSEQ multiplex PCR; TCRdb keeps only in-frame clonotypes and omits some of them. This table has about 110,000 clones, 88% appearing once. Material: peripheral blood, obtained on day 0 of AZD1222 vaccination. The receptors here all came from an adult in good health. CDR3s include the opening cysteine and the closing phenylalanine or tryptophan. D genes are given only for firm matches. The size entry is marked missing in some rows and otherwise reads once, few, many or a size class.

>NA|NA|TRBJ2-3|TRBV6-1|15
CASSERALSTDTQYF
TGTGCCAGCAGTGAACGGGCCCTCAGCACAGATACGCAGTATTTT
>NA|NA|TRBJ1-1|TRBV30|14
CAWSRWVPNTEAFF
TGTGCCTGGAGTAGATGGGTCCCTAACACTGAAGCTTTCTTT
>NA|NA|TRBJ1-2|TRBV18|14
CASSPDTANYGYTF
TGTGCCAGCTCACCAGACACAGCGAACTATGGCTACACCTTC
>NA|NA|TRBJ2-7|TRBV4-2|13
CASSQDSSYEQYF
TGTGCCAGCAGCCAAGATAGCTCCTACGAGCAGTACTTC
>NA|once|TRBJ2-2|TRBV25-1|14
CASRGDGFTGELFF
TGTGCCAGCAGGGGGGACGGTTTCACCGGGGAGCTGTTTTTT
>TRBD1|NA|TRBJ1-3|TRBV6-5|13
CASRQGTGNTIYF
TGTGCCAGTAGACAGGGGACTGGAAACACCATATATTTT
>NA|NA|TRBJ2-3|TRBV19|13
CASSGQNTDTQYF
TGTGCCAGTAGCGGGCAGAACACAGATACGCAGTATTTT
>NA|NA|TRBJ1-4|TRBV9|15
CASSVLQGTNEKLFF
TGTGCCAGCAGCGTACTACAGGGAACTAATGAAAAACTGTTTTTT
>NA|NA|TRBJ1-6|TRBV2|15
CASSPQGLYNSPLHF
TGTGCCAGCAGTCCCCAGGGTTTATACAATTCACCCCTCCACTTT
>NA|NA|TRBJ2-1|TRBV14|17
CARQGGQAGDYYNEQFF
TGTGCCAGGCAAGGGGGCCAAGCGGGAGATTATTACAATGAGCAGTTCTTC
>NA|NA|TRBJ1-2|TRBV13|14
CASSSGRVNYGYTF
TGTGCCAGCAGCTCGGGGAGGGTTAACTATGGCTACACCTTC
>TRBD1|NA|TRBJ1-1|TRBV30|13
CAWSPDRGTEAFF
TGTGCCTGGAGTCCTGACAGGGGTACTGAAGCTTTCTTT
>NA|NA|TRBJ2-1|TRBV5-1|11
CASNGPPEQFF
TGCGCCAGCAATGGCCCCCCTGAGCAGTTCTTC
>TRBD1|NA|TRBJ1-2|TRBV28|14
CASSPGGLDYGYTF
TGTGCCAGCAGTCCAGGGGGCTTGGACTATGGCTACACCTTC
>NA|NA|TRBJ2-2|TRBV9|16
CASSAEFRRNTGELFF
TGTGCCAGCAGCGCAGAGTTTAGACGGAACACCGGGGAGCTGTTTTTT
>NA|NA|TRBJ1-5|TRBV15|14
CATSRDRGNQPQHF
TGTGCCACCAGCAGAGACCGGGGTAATCAGCCCCAGCATTTT
>TRBD1|NA|TRBJ1-1|TRBV18|17
CASSLETTGNLNTEAFF
TGTGCCAGCTCACTTGAAACGACAGGGAATTTGAACACTGAAGCTTTCTTT
>TRBD1|NA|TRBJ2-3|TRBV7-3|16
CASSLQTGGSEDTQYF
TGTGCCAGCAGCTTGCAGACAGGGGGCAGTGAAGATACGCAGTATTTT
>TRBD1|NA|TRBJ1-1|TRBV7-9|15
CASSLGTGAQGGAFF
TGTGCCAGCAGCTTAGGGACAGGAGCTCAAGGTGGAGCTTTCTTT
>NA|NA|TRBJ1-2|TRBV28|14
CASSPIPNRAGYTF
TGTGCCAGCAGCCCGATCCCTAACAGGGCTGGCTACACCTTC
>NA|NA|TRBJ1-6|TRBV11-2|14
CASSHRDNNSPLHF
TGTGCCAGCAGCCACCGGGACAATAATTCACCCCTCCACTTT
>NA|NA|TRBJ1-1|TRBV5-1|14
CASSSVGWDTEAFF
TGCGCCAGCAGCAGCGTTGGGTGGGACACTGAAGCTTTCTTT
>TRBD1|NA|TRBJ1-1|TRBV19|16
CASSMAGTGGGTEAFF
TGTGCCAGTAGTATGGCCGGGACAGGGGGTGGAACTGAAGCTTTCTTT
>TRBD1|NA|TRBJ1-1|TRBV6-5|15
CASSYAGGSRTEAFF
TGTGCCAGCAGTTATGCAGGGGGCTCGAGGACTGAAGCTTTCTTT
>TRBD1|NA|TRBJ1-1|TRBV19|16
CASSIRTGWGNTEAFF
TGTGCCAGTAGTATAAGGACAGGGTGGGGGAACACTGAAGCTTTCTTT
>NA|NA|TRBJ2-7|TRBV21-1|17
CASSKPTPGQSSYEQYF
TGTGCCAGCAGTAAACCTACCCCGGGACAGAGCTCCTACGAGCAGTACTTC
>NA|NA|TRBJ1-2|TRBV9|12
CASSVGGYGYTF
TGTGCCAGCAGCGTTGGAGGGTATGGCTACACCTTC
>TRBD1|NA|TRBJ1-1|TRBV19|16
CASSGRRQGGNTEAFF
TGTGCCAGTAGTGGAAGGCGACAGGGGGGAAACACTGAAGCTTTCTTT
>TRBD1|NA|TRBJ2-7|TRBV19|14
CASTRDRLAYEQYF
TGTGCCAGTACCAGGGACAGACTGGCCTACGAGCAGTACTTC
>NA|NA|TRBJ1-1|TRBV7-3|14
CASSPTGSPTEAFF
TGTGCCAGCAGCCCTACAGGTTCTCCTACTGAAGCTTTCTTT
>NA|NA|TRBJ2-5|TRBV7-3|14
CASSPRSGRETQYF
TGTGCCAGCAGCCCGCGATCGGGGCGCGAGACCCAGTACTTC
>NA|NA|TRBJ1-4|TRBV10-3|14
CAISSGGSGEKLFF
TGTGCCATCAGTTCGGGGGGGAGTGGTGAAAAACTGTTTTTT
>NA|NA|TRBJ2-3|TRBV5-1|14
CASSLYPMGDTQYF
TGCGCCAGCAGCTTGTACCCAATGGGGGATACGCAGTATTTT
>NA|NA|TRBJ1-1|TRBV12-3/TRBV12-4|11
CASSFSSEAFF
TGTGCCAGCAGTTTTTCGAGTGAAGCTTTCTTT
>NA|NA|TRBJ2-2|TRBV4-3|14
CASSQGTVPGELFF
TGCGCCAGCAGCCAGGGCACGGTCCCCGGGGAGCTGTTTTTT
>NA|NA|TRBJ2-1|TRBV7-2|14
CASSLSATYNEQFF
TGTGCCAGCAGCTTAAGCGCTACTTACAATGAGCAGTTCTTC
>NA|NA|TRBJ2-5|TRBV2|13
CASSVSERETQYF
TGTGCCAGCAGTGTGAGTGAGAGAGAGACCCAGTACTTC
>TRBD1|NA|TRBJ2-1|TRBV5-4|13
CASGDRVYNEQFF
TGTGCCAGCGGGGACAGGGTCTACAATGAGCAGTTCTTC
>NA|NA|TRBJ2-5|TRBV2|12
CASSVGTETQYF
TGTGCCAGCAGTGTCGGGACGGAGACCCAGTACTTC
>NA|NA|TRBJ2-2|TRBV19|13
CASSPRGSGELFF
TGTGCCAGTAGTCCGAGGGGATCCGGGGAGCTGTTTTTT
>TRBD1|NA|TRBJ2-7|TRBV6-5|12
CAGKTGPYEQYF
TGTGCCGGAAAGACAGGGCCCTACGAGCAGTACTTC
>NA|NA|TRBJ2-1|TRBV5-1|15
CASSLQGQLVNEQFF
TGCGCCAGCAGCTTGCAGGGACAACTAGTCAATGAGCAGTTCTTC
>NA|NA|TRBJ1-1|TRBV23-1|16
CASSQLWGESNTEAFF
TGCGCCAGCAGTCAATTGTGGGGCGAGTCGAACACTGAAGCTTTCTTT
>TRBD2|NA|TRBJ2-1|TRBV3-1/TRBV3-2|16
CASSQDTSGRAWEQFF
TGTGCCAGCAGCCAAGATACTAGCGGGAGGGCCTGGGAGCAGTTCTTC
>NA|NA|TRBJ1-3|TRBV5-1|15
CASSLAGAWGNTIYF
TGCGCCAGCAGCTTGGCCGGGGCTTGGGGAAACACCATATATTTT
>NA|NA|TRBJ1-2|TRBV19|14
CASSIRRGSYGYTF
TGTGCCAGCAGTATAAGGAGGGGGAGCTATGGCTACACCTTC
>NA|NA|TRBJ1-5|TRBV27|15
CVSRSSGGGNQPQHF
TGTGTCAGCAGGTCTTCGGGCGGTGGCAATCAGCCCCAGCATTTT
>NA|NA|TRBJ2-1|TRBV11-2|16
CASSLVGFGQTNEQFF
TGTGCCAGCAGCTTAGTAGGGTTTGGGCAGACCAATGAGCAGTTCTTC
>NA|NA|TRBJ2-2|TRBV7-5|16
CVRSHPGDRVPGELFF
TGTGTCAGAAGCCACCCCGGGGACAGGGTCCCCGGGGAGCTGTTTTTT
>TRBD1|NA|TRBJ1-5|TRBV24-1|14
CATSDRQGGQPQHF
TGTGCCACCAGTGATCGACAGGGCGGTCAGCCCCAGCATTTT